These 3 T cell receptor beta chains share one sample of origin, sequenced in a study of cytomegalovirus exposure and HLA in healthy donors. Use of 60 Vbeta and 13 Jbeta primers characterized the PCR. The data were produced by immunoSEQ multiplex PCR, yet TCRdb's version contains in-frame clones alone and is incomplete. Of approximately 100,000 clones detected, roughly four fifths appear once; the ten largest clones hold approximately 2.8%. Specimen: PBMCs. The receptors derive from a male donor in good health and CMV-seropositive.

The chain carries TRBV28 and TRBJ2-5; TRBD1 matches at 7 bases. The CDR3 sequence is 13 residues long. Germline V lookup: CDR1 MDHEN, CDR2 SYDVKM. V lost 3 bases to trimming and J lost 5 bases; unmatched junction nucleotides: 3. The CDR3 bases are TGTGCCAGCAGTTTCGACAGGGTGGAGACCCAGTACTTC. This sequence encodes CASSFDRVETQYF.

This clone was counted between two and nine times. This rearrangement joins TRBV27 to TRBJ2-5; D is perhaps TRBD2 (5 bases). The ends were cut back, 4 bases at V and 2 bases at J, with 14 bases in the middle. The CDR3 is 15 amino acids. Germline-derived CDR1 and CDR2 are MNHEY and SMNVEV (reference sequence). In nucleotides, the CDR3 is TGTGCCAGCAGTTCATCGACTACCACACAAGAGACCCAGTACTTC. It yields the protein CASSSSTTTQETQYF.

The chain recombines TRBV13 with TRBJ2-1; TRBD2 might be the D (6 bases). The CDR3 length is 13 residues. V dropped 4 bases and J dropped 7 bases, with 11 bases sitting between them. The germline V gene encodes CDR1 PRHDT and CDR2 FYEKMQ (reference sequence). The CDR3 spells CASSSASVNEQFF. The CDR3 DNA is TGTGCCAGCAGCTCGGCTAGCGTAAATGAGCAGTTCTTC.